This T cell receptor (beta chain) is from a study of CD8 T cells in Susac syndrome. In blood CD8+ and CD4+ T cells, TCR beta underwent sequencing. TEMRA cells were enriched by FACS, while CD8+ and CD4+ T cells were obtained through a negative isolation that was performed magnetically. The CDR3 is made up of 14 amino acids. Germline lookup yields CDR1 MNHNY and CDR2 SVGAGI (reference sequence). Trimming stripped 5 bases from V and 0 bases from J, with 11 bases between. The authors reverse transcribed about 0.5 to 1 ug RNA with random hexamers. Amplification of TCR beta CDR3 across 54 Vbeta and 13 Jbeta was performed with immunoSEQ multiplex PCR. Each CDR3 protein is one row after TCRdb ran MiXCR on the immunoSEQ multiplex PCR reads. Of around 71,000 distinct CDR3 sequences in the sample, nearly 96% are singletons; the top ten hold 0.11%.

The sequence derives from a human donor with multiple sclerosis. The sequencing sample was made of CD4+ T cells from PBMCs. The chain carries TRBV6-6 and TRBJ2-7, with D tentatively TRBD1 (6 bases). Here the CDR3 reads CASSNRDTSYEQYF. DNA of the CDR3: TGTGCCAGCAGTAACCGGGACACCTCCTACGAGCAGTACTTC.